This paragraph reports one TCR beta chain. The antigen is undetermined. The method was immunoSEQ multiplex PCR; TCRdb's version includes in-frame clones alone and lacks a portion of them. The table has roughly 81,000 clones, about nine tenths seen once. With no exception, relapse followed autologous stem cell transplantation in all patients, and brentuximab vedotin exposure varied. The sample comes from a study of PD-1 blockade in classical Hodgkin lymphoma. General observations from the study: While CD8+ TCR diversity did not rise significantly by C4D1, CD4+ TCR diversity did. Patients starting nivolumab under 1 year after ASCT were excluded. With respect to the repertoire differences, their causes, possibly disease activity or prior therapy, remain undefined. Baseline diversity in complete responders resembled that of newly diagnosed patients.

Sequenced here: peripheral blood mononuclear cells (PBMCs), sampled before the second cycle of nivolumab. This TCR came from a human donor with classical Hodgkin lymphoma.

Here the CDR3 reads CAWGGLAGGPNSYNEQFF. The CDR3 nucleotides read TGTGCCTGGGGCGGACTAGCGGGAGGCCCAAACTCCTACAATGAGCAGTTCTTC. The rearrangement joins TRBV30 to TRBJ2-1; 14 positions agree with TRBD2. The CDR3 covers 18 residues. Germline trimming cut 5 bases from V and 0 bases from J; bases unmatched to any gene: 9. Germline V gives CDR1 GTSNPN, CDR2 SVGIG (reference sequence).